Only a few counts were recorded for the clone carrying this T cell receptor (beta chain). No antigen is known for it. The source of the sample is a study of response to subunit inactivated influenza vaccine. Overall study results and limits: Seasonal influenza vaccination, on each occasion, was suggested by the authors to recruit few new T cells.

MiXCR, applied by TCRdb to the RT-PCR reads, yields one record per CDR3 protein. This sample has 710,000 or so distinct CDR3 sequences, with 15% to 18% found just once. Looked up from germline, CDR1 is KGHDR and CDR2 is SFDVKD. CDR3 length: 16 amino acids. V trimming: 4 bases; J trimming: 6 bases; junction bases outside the gene matches: 4. The chain employs TRBV24-1 and TRBJ2-1; 14 positions agree with TRBD2. The TCR sequence derives from a man in his fifties who received an inactivated influenza vaccine. The sequences come from PBMCs from blood, collected less than 13 days after vaccination. The DNA of the CDR3 is TGTGCCACCAGTGACTCGGGACTAGCGGGAGCCAATGAGCAGTTCTTC. Translated: CATSDSGLAGANEQFF.